This record covers a single T cell receptor (beta chain). What it binds is not known. The PCR ran on 60 Vbeta and 13 Jbeta primers. Clones were sequenced by immunoSEQ multiplex PCR, and TCRdb holds only the in-frame ones, with some missing. The repertoire consists of 130,000 or so clones, with about three quarters occurring once and the leading ten covering around 1.5%. The data were obtained in a study of cytomegalovirus exposure and HLA in healthy donors. This CDR3 comprises 14 residues. With 6 bases removed from V and 7 bases from J, the gap between germline ends came to 20 bases. The germline gives CDR1 SGHDT, CDR2 YYEEEE. Whole-study findings and limits: High specificity and sensitivity for cytomegalovirus status were reported for the classifier. Later on, an analysis showed TCR association rates differing by HLA locus, with DRB1 the most and HLA-C the fewest.

The receptor was derived from a woman aged 18-29 years in good health and CMV-seronegative. Sequencing was performed on PBMCs. The genes are TRBV5-6 and TRBJ2-7, with D perhaps matching TRBD2 (6 bases). This CDR3 reads CASTPQELGREQYF. Here the CDR3 DNA reads TGTGCCAGCACTCCACAGGAGTTGGGGAGGGAGCAGTACTTC.